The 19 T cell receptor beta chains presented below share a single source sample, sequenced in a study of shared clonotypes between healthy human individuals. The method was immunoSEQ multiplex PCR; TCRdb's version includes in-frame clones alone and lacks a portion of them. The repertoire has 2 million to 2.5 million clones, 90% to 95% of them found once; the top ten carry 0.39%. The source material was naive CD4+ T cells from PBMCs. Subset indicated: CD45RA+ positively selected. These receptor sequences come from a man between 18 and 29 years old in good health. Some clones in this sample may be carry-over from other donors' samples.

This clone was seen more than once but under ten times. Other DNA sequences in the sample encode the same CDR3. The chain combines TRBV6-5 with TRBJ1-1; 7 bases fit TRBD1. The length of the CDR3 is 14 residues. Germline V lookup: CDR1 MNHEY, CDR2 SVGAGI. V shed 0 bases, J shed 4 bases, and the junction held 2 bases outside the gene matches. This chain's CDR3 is CASSYSGGFTEAFF. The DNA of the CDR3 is TGTGCCAGCAGTTACTCAGGGGGCTTCACTGAAGCTTTCTTT.

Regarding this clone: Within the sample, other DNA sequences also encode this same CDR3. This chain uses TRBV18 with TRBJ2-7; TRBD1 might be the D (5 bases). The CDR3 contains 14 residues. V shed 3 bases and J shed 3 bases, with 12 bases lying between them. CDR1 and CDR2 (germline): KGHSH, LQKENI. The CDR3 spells CASSPGRGNYEQYF. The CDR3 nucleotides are TGTGCCAGCTCACCTGGAAGGGGTAACTACGAGCAGTACTTC. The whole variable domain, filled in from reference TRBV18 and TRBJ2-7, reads NAGVMQNPRHLVRRRGQEARLRCSPMKGHSHVYWYRQLPEEGLKFMVYLQKENIIDESGMPKERFSAEFPKEGPSILRIQQVVRGDSAAYFCASSPGRGNYEQYFGPGTRLTVT.

CDR3 sequence: CANGPGETQYF. The CDR3 nucleotides are TGTGCCAATGGACCGGGGGAGACCCAGTACTTC. The gene calls are TRBV10-3 and TRBJ2-5; maybe TRBD2 (5 bases). The CDR3 has 11 amino acids. In germline, CDR1 is ENHRY, CDR2 SYGVKD. The V end lost 10 bases, the J end lost 5 bases, and 11 bases lay between the germline ends.

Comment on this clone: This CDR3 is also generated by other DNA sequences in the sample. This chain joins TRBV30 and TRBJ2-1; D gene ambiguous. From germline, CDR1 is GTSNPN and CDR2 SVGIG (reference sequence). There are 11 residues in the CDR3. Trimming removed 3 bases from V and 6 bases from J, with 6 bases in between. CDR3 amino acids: CAWSGGNEQFF. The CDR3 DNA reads TGTGCCTGGAGCGGTGGCAATGAGCAGTTCTTC.

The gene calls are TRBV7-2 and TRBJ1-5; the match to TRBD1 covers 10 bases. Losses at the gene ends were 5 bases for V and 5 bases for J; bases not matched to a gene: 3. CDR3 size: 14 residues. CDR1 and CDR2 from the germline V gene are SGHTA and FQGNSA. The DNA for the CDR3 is TGTGCCAGCAGCCAAGGACAGGGGGATCAGCCCCAGCATTTT. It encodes CASSQGQGDQPQHF.

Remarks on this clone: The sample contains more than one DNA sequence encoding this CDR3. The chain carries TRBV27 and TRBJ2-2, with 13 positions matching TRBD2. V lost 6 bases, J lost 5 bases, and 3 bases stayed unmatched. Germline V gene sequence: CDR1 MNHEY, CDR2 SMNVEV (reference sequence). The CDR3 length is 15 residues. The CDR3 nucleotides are TGTGCCAGCAGGAAGGGACTAGCGGGAACCGGGGAGCTGTTTTTT. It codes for CASRKGLAGTGELFF.

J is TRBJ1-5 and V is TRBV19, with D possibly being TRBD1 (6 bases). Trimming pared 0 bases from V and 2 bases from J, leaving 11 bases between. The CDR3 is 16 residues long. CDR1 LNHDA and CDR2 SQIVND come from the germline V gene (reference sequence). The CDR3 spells CASSIDHRGGNQPQHF. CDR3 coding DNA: TGTGCCAGTAGTATAGATCATAGGGGGGGCAATCAGCCCCAGCATTTT.

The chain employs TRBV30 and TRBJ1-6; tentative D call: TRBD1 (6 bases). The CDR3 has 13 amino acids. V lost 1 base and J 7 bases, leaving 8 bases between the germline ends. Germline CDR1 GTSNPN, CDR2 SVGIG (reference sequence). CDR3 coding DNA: TGTGCCTGGAGTGGCGACAGGAATTCACCCCTCCACTTT. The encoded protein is CAWSGDRNSPLHF.

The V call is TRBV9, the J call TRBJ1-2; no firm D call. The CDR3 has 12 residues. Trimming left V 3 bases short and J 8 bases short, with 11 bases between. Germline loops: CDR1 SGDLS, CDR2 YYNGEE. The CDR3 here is CASSATQRGYTF. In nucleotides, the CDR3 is TGTGCCAGCAGCGCGACGCAACGGGGCTACACCTTC.

CDR3 coding DNA: TGTGCCACCAGCAGAGTTCGCCAGGGAGGTGAAAAACTGTTTTTT. Residues: CATSRVRQGGEKLFF. The V gene is TRBV15, the J gene TRBJ1-4, with TRBD1 as a possible D gene (5 bases). Deletions cut 1 base from V and 7 bases from J, with 13 bases between. The CDR3 has 15 residues. CDR1 is LNHNV and CDR2 is YYDKDF in the germline V gene (reference sequence). The full variable domain, in which reference TRBV15 and TRBJ1-4 provide the parts outside the CDR3, is DAMVIQNPRYQVTQFGKPVTLSCSQTLNHNVMYWYQQKSSQAPKLLFHYYDKDFNNEADTPDNFQSRRPNTSFCFLDIRSPGLGDTAMYLCATSRVRQGGEKLFFGSGTQLSVL.

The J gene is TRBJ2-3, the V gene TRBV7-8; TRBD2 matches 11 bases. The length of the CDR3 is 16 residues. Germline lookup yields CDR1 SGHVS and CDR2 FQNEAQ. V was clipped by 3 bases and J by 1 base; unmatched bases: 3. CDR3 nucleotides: TGTGCCAGCAGCTTTATAGCGGGAGGGCGCACAGATACGCAGTATTTT. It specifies CASSFIAGGRTDTQYF.

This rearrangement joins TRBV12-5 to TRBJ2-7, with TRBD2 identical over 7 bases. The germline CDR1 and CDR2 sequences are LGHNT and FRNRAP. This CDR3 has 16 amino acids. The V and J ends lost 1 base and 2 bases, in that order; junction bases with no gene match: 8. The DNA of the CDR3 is TGTGCTAGTGGTTTGGCTCTCGGGGGGAGGGCCTACGAGCAGTACTTC. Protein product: CASGLALGGRAYEQYF. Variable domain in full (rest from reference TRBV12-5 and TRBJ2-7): DARVTQTPRHKVTEMGQEVTMRCQPILGHNTVFWYRQTMMQGLELLAYFRNRAPLDDSGMPKDRFSAEMPDATLATLKIQPSEPRDSAVYFCASGLALGGRAYEQYFGPGTRLTVT.

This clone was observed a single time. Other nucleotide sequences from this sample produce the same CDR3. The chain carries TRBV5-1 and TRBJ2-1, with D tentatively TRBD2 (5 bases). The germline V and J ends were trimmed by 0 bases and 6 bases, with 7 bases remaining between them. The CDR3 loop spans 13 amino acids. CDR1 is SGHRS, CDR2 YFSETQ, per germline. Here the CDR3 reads CASSLAGINEQFF. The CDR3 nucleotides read TGCGCCAGCAGCTTGGCCGGGATCAATGAGCAGTTCTTC. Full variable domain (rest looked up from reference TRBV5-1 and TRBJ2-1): KAGVTQTPRYLIKTRGQQVTLSCSPISGHRSVSWYQQTPGQGLQFLFEYFSETQRNKGNFPGRFSGRQFSNSRSEMNVSTLELGDSALYLCASSLAGINEQFFGPGTRLTVL.

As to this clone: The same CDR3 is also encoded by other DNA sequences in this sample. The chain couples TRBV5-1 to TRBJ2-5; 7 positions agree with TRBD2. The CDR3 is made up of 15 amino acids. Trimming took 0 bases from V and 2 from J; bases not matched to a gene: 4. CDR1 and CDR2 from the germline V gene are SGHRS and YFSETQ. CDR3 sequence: CASSLVSSGQETQYF. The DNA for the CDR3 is TGCGCCAGCAGCTTGGTATCTAGCGGACAAGAGACCCAGTACTTC.

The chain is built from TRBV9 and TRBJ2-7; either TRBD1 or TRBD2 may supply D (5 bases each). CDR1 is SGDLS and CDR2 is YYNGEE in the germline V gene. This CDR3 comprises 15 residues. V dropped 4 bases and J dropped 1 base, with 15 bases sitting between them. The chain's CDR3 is CASSNPSRDSYEQYF. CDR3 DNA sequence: TGTGCCAGCAGCAACCCTAGCAGGGATTCCTACGAGCAGTACTTC.

The CDR3 loop is CATTLLTDLEAFF. CDR3 DNA sequence: TGTGCCACCACCCTACTAACCGACCTCGAAGCTTTCTTT. The gene calls are TRBV2 and TRBJ1-1, with D unclear. Germline CDR1 and CDR2: SNHLY and FYNNEI. The CDR3 has 13 residues. V lost 10 bases, J lost 8 bases, and 20 bases lay in between.

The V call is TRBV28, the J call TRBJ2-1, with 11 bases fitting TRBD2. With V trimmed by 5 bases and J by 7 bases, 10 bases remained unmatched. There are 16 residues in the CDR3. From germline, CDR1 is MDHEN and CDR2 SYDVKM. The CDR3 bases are TGTGCCAGCAGTATCGAACCGGGACTAGCGGTGAATGAGCAGTTCTTC. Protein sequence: CASSIEPGLAVNEQFF.

The CDR3, as DNA: TGCGCCAGCAGCTTGTTGCACGAGCAGTACTTC. This translates into CASSLLHEQYF. The V gene is TRBV5-1, the J gene TRBJ2-7; D call uncertain. CDR1 SGHRS and CDR2 YFSETQ come from the germline V gene. Deletions cut 1 base from V and 5 bases from J, with 4 bases between. This CDR3 has 11 amino acids.

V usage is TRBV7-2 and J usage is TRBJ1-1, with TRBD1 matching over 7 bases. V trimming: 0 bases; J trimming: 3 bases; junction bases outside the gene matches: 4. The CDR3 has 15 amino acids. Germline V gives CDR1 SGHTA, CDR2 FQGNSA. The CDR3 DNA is TGTGCCAGCAGCTTAGCGCAGGGGGTAGACACTGAAGCTTTCTTT. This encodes CASSLAQGVDTEAFF.